These T cell receptor beta chains were read from a single sample in a study of blood T cell repertoires in COVID-19. Profiling relied on immunoSEQ multiplex PCR, and the TCRdb table lists in-frame clones only, not all of them. The sample lists some 340,000 clones; less than 90% were seen once. The sequencing input was PBMCs or T cells enriched from blood (not recorded which). These receptors came from a woman in her forties or fifties who had recovered from COVID-19. Both conserved end residues are trimmed from each CDR3.

V gene	CDR3 length	CDR3 protein
TRBV6-5	11	ASSPQGVTEAF
TRBV19	16	ASSISSGRVESQETQY
TRBV5-1	13	ASSLVAGRGETQY
TRBV15	14	ATSRGSGGRSDTQY
TRBV25-1	14	ASSDRRGGTGNTIY
TRBV6-1	12	ASSETGFFYGYT
TRBV14	13	ASSQEAISSYEQY
TRBV5-4	12	ASSLAGESYGYT
TRBV4-2	14	ASSQARLAGGDTQY
TRBV5-1	12	ASSLAPRALDYT
TRBV5-1	14	ASSPNPSGGSYEQY
TRBV19	12	ASSITFDSNIQY
TRBV5-4	12	ASSLEAVGTEAF
TRBV11-3	13	ASSASGVYSYEQY
TRBV25-1	15	ASSESPGTIYYNEQF
TRBV19	12	ASRRTAAAYEQY
TRBV4-1	15	ASSFYPPGEMRTEAF
TRBV6-5	11	ASSWGHTGELF
TRBV6-2/TRBV6-3	14	ASSHGRGSGDEKLF
TRBV6-5	11	ASSYRQNYGYT
TRBV11-2	11	ASSPELYYGYT
TRBV4-1	15	ASSQAPRQGANEKLF
TRBV27	12	ASSPRTGRTEAF
TRBV29-1	13	SHPGLAGGGETQY
TRBV5-6	13	ASSPAGTSMDTQY
TRBV7-6	16	ASSLFTRESWTLYEQY
TRBV15	17	ATSTIKGTSGRSYNEQF
TRBV10-3	11	AISEALGYGYT
TRBV24-1	15	ATSDPHTSGGHNEQF
TRBV11-2	16	ASSLDGTSGIYTYEQY
TRBV19	16	ASSISTSHTGLDSPLH
TRBV7-8	19	ASSLGGWRDQGFSRGNTIY
TRBV6-5	11	ASSPDSNSPLH
TRBV29-1	13	SADTGGASNYGYT
TRBV9	12	ASSGTGGFHGYT
TRBV6-6	12	ASSPRDTNYGYT
TRBV9	13	ASSVGRTGGNGYT
TRBV10-3	11	AISEESGNTIY
TRBV7-2	13	ASSLLAGSINTQY
TRBV30	12	AWGGTGNPNEQF
TRBV18	14	ASSRMSQGTNEKLF
TRBV18	12	ASSPLGPNTEAF
TRBV3-1/TRBV3-2	15	ASSPGPGGVGDQPQH
TRBV6-5	10	ASGWTGYGYT
TRBV3-1/TRBV3-2	10	ASSHLVGEQF
TRBV29-1	10	SVARGYTEAF
TRBV9	11	ASSVISDAEAF
TRBV30	11	AWSVLRGEKLF
TRBV5-1	11	ASSLVEGGTQY
TRBV25-1	16	ASSEPGQGGETNEKLF
TRBV5-6	13	ASSLSPGGDYGYT
TRBV6-5	14	ASSYSARRANYGYT
TRBV19	17	ASSRVRTSGRSISNEQF
TRBV30	11	AWSVPARGKNT
TRBV2	15	ASSPDGRGRLGYEQY